The rows below give T cell receptor beta chains drawn from one sample of a study of identical twins. TCRdb called the 5' RACE reads again in MiXCR, with one record for every CDR3 protein. The sample consists of about 720,000 distinct CDR3 sequences, 8.6% of them appearing once. The same data also went into a second study, on yellow fever vaccine responses in identical twins.

Specimen: PBMCs. These receptor sequences come from a woman between 18 and 29 years old in good health. Both conserved end residues are part of each CDR3. The D gene is left open where the match is weak. Not every row has a clone size; where given, it reads once, few, many or a size class.

few,-,TRBV5-1,TRBJ2-5,CASSLEDFQETQYF,TGCGCCAGCAGCTTGGAGGACTTCCAAGAGACCCAGTACTTC
-,TRBD2,TRBV7-3,TRBJ2-1,CASSPTSGWYNEQFF,TGTGCCAGCAGTCCTACTAGCGGGTGGTACAATGAGCAGTTCTTC
few,TRBD1,TRBV12-5,TRBJ1-2,CASGRDRGFGGYTF,TGTGCTAGTGGTCGGGACAGGGGGTTTGGTGGCTACACCTTC
-,TRBD1,TRBV2,TRBJ2-5,CASSEGTDLQETQYF,TGTGCCAGCAGTGAGGGGACAGACCTCCAAGAGACCCAGTACTTC
few,-,TRBV7-8,TRBJ1-2,CASSSGGGYTF,TGTGCCAGCAGCTCGGGCGGGGGCTACACCTTC
few,TRBD1,TRBV27,TRBJ2-7,CASSLGGQGSGSSYEQYF,TGTGCCAGCAGTTTAGGGGGACAGGGGTCAGGAAGCTCCTACGAGCAGTACTTC
few,TRBD2,TRBV5-6,TRBJ2-4,CASSLLASGGVAKNIQYF,TGTGCCAGCAGCTTGTTGGCTAGCGGGGGGGTAGCCAAAAACATTCAGTACTTC
many,-,TRBV6-1,TRBJ2-1,CASGGPAEYSYNEQFF,TGTGCCAGCGGGGGCCCGGCCGAATACTCCTACAATGAGCAGTTCTTC
few,-,TRBV7-9,TRBJ2-7,CASEGSSYEQYF,TGTGCCAGCGAGGGAAGCTCCTACGAGCAGTACTTC
-,TRBD2,TRBV6-2/TRBV6-3,TRBJ2-1,CASSSNEGSGRASSYNEQFF,TGTGCCAGCAGTTCCAACGAAGGTAGCGGGAGGGCAAGCTCCTACAATGAGCAGTTCTTC
few,TRBD1,TRBV7-6,TRBJ1-1,CASSYRDSNEAFF,TGTGCCAGCAGCTATCGGGACAGTAATGAAGCTTTCTTT
-,-,TRBV12-3/TRBV12-4,TRBJ1-1,CASSLGGMGTEAFF,TGTGCCAGCAGTTTAGGAGGGATGGGAACTGAAGCTTTCTTT
-,TRBD1,TRBV12-3/TRBV12-4,TRBJ2-1,CASIVTGGNEQFF,TGTGCCAGCATCGTAACAGGGGGCAATGAGCAGTTCTTC
few,-,TRBV4-3,TRBJ2-7,CASSQDRSVAYEQYF,TGCGCCAGCAGCCAAGATCGGTCGGTAGCCTACGAGCAGTACTTC
-,-,TRBV12-3/TRBV12-4,TRBJ2-3,CASTPTPDTQYF,TGTGCCAGCACCCCGACCCCAGATACGCAGTATTTT
many,-,TRBV6-4,TRBJ2-3,CASSDGGGGTTDTQYF,TGTGCCAGCAGTGACGGTGGAGGGGGGACCACAGATACGCAGTATTTT